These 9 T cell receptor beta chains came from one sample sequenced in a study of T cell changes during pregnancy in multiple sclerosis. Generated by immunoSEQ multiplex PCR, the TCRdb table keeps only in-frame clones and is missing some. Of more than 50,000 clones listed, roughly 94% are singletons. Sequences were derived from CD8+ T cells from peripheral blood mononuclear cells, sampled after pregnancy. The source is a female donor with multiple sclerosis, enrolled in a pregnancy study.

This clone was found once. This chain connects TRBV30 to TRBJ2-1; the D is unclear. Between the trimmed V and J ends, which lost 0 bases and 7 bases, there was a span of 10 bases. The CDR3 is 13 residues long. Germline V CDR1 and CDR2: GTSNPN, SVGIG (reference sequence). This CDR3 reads CAWSVVEPNEQFF. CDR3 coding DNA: TGTGCCTGGAGTGTAGTAGAACCTAATGAGCAGTTCTTC.

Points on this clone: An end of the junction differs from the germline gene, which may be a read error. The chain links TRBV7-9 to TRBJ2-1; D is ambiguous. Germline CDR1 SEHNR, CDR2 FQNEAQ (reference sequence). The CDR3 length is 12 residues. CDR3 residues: CACSPIQNEQFF. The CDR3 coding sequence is TGTGCCTGCAGCCCCATCCAGAATGAGCAGTTCTTC.

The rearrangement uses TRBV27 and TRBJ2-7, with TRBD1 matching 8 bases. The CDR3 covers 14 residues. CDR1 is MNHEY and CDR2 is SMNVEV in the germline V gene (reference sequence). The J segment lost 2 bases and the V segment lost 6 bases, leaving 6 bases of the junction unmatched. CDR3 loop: CASSVTGGAYEQYF. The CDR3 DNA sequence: TGTGCCAGCAGCGTAACAGGGGGAGCCTACGAGCAGTACTTC.

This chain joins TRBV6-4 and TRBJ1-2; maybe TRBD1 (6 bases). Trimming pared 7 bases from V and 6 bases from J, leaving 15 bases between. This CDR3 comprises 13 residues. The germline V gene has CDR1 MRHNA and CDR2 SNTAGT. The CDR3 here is CASTRTEEDGYTF. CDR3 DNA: TGTGCCAGCACCAGGACAGAGGAGGATGGCTACACCTTC.

In DNA form, the CDR3 reads TGTGCCAGCAGTGAATGGACAGCAACTAATGAAAAACTGTTTTTT. It is translated as CASSEWTATNEKLFF. The chain uses TRBV25-1 and TRBJ1-4; possibly TRBD1 for D (6 bases). The germline V and J ends were trimmed by 1 base and 0 bases, with 6 bases remaining between them. Germline V gene sequence: CDR1 MGHDK, CDR2 SYGVNS. The CDR3 consists of 15 residues.

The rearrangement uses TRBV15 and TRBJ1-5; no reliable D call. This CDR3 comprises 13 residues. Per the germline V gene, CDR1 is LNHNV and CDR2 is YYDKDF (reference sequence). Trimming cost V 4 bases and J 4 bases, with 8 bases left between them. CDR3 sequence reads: CATSMQVNQPQHF. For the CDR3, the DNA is TGTGCCACCAGCATGCAGGTGAATCAGCCCCAGCATTTT.

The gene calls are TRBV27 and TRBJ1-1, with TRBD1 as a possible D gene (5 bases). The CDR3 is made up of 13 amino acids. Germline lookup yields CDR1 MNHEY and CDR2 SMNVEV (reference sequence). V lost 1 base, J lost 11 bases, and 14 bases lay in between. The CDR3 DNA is TGTGCCAGCAGTTTATTCCAGGGAATGCGCGCTTTCTTT. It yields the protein CASSLFQGMRAFF.

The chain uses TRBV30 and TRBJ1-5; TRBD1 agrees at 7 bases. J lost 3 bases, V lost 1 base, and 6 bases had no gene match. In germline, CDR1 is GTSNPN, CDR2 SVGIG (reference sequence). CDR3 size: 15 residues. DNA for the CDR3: TGTGCCTGGAGTGCAGGGACAGCTCTCAATCAGCCCCAGCATTTT. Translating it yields CAWSAGTALNQPQHF.

CDR3 sequence: CASSLGAGEVYEQYF. The CDR3 DNA reads TGCGCCAGCAGCTTGGGAGCGGGAGAGGTTTACGAGCAGTACTTC. The chain uses TRBV5-1 and TRBJ2-7; 8 nucleotides line up with TRBD2. With V trimmed by 0 bases and J by 4 bases, 6 bases remained unmatched. The length of the CDR3 is 15 residues. In germline, CDR1 is SGHRS, CDR2 YFSETQ.